This T cell receptor (beta chain) is from a study of response to subunit inactivated influenza vaccine (dated by TCRdb to the late 2010s). Study-level background: The study used deep quantitative T cell receptor repertoire profiling to track responses to a trivalent subunit inactivated influenza vaccine. Results and caveats for the whole study, not just this receptor: The authors proposed that each seasonal influenza vaccination may bring in only a limited number of new T cells.

Remarks on this clonotype: The antigen it recognizes is unknown. No much larger clonotype is one base removed from it; base qualities were not supplied.

Preparation of the library involved RT-PCR. Sequencing took place on an Illumina HiSeq 2500. The public reads were reanalyzed by TCRdb: fastp trimming at Q25, MiXCR alignment, in-frame beta chains only. Every entry covers one CDR3 protein and lists the most common genes and DNA from its rows. This sample has 500,000 to 550,000 distinct CDR3 sequences in its table, and under 8.5% of those were observed once. The top ten constitute under 15% of the sample. A distance of 16 bases separates the germline ends of V and J, which lose 0 bases and 4 bases respectively. Including cysteine and phenylalanine, the CDR3 has 16 amino acids. Of all the DNA, just the CDR3 is kept, 48 bases in frame from base 1. CDR1 and CDR2 are drawn from the germline V gene: SGHVS, FQNEAQ.

The sample was PBMCs from blood, taken less than 30 months after vaccination. The sequence came from a man between 50 and 75 years old who received an inactivated influenza vaccine. Donor details come from another sample of the same person, matched by shared clones. The chain joins TRBV7-8 to TRBJ2-7, with the D call tentatively TRBD1 or TRBD2, each fitting 6 bases. The encoded CDR3 is CASSLALGGKGYEQYF. The sequenced DNA is TGTGCCAGCAGCTTAGCGCTGGGGGGCAAGGGGTACGAGCAGTACTTC.